Each of the 20 T cell receptor beta chains below was sequenced from the same sample in a study of blood T cell repertoires in COVID-19. Sequenced by immunoSEQ multiplex PCR; TCRdb stores in-frame clones only, minus some. Of 250,000 to 300,000 clones in the sample, roughly 86% were seen once. The sample consisted of peripheral blood. These receptors were collected from a man in his late teens or twenties with active or convalescent COVID-19.

This clone came up once. The chain uses TRBV28 and TRBJ2-7; TRBD1 aligns across 7 bases. J was trimmed by 5 bases and V by 8 bases; bases with no gene match: 15. This CDR3 spans 15 amino acids. CDR1 MDHEN and CDR2 SYDVKM come from the germline V gene. The CDR3 DNA sequence: TGTGCCAGCCAAATACAACAGGGGAGTAGCGACGAGCAGTACTTC. Its translation is CASQIQQGSSDEQYF.

This clone was recorded a few times. CDR3 in DNA: TGTGCCAGCAGTCGTAGCGGGACATATGAGCAGTTCTTC. Amino acids: CASSRSGTYEQFF. The chain links TRBV6-2 or TRBV6-3 to TRBJ2-1; 8 nucleotides agree with TRBD2. CDR1 MNHEY and CDR2 SVGEGT come from the germline V gene. The CDR3 runs to 13 residues. The trim removed 5 bases at V and 8 bases at J, leaving 5 bases unmatched.

V usage is TRBV11-1 and J usage is TRBJ2-1, with 8 nucleotides matching TRBD2. Germline-derived CDR1 and CDR2 are SGHAT and FQDESV (reference sequence). The CDR3 is made up of 14 amino acids. J gave up 6 bases and V 2 bases, and 3 bases lay outside the gene matches. The CDR3 sequence is CASSLTAGVNEQFF. The CDR3 nucleotides are TGTGCCAGCAGCTTAACAGCGGGGGTCAATGAGCAGTTCTTC.

The chain combines TRBV19 with TRBJ2-7, with 10 bases aligning to TRBD1. CDR1 is LNHDA, CDR2 SQIVND, per germline (reference sequence). The CDR3 runs 15 residues. Germline trimming cut 5 bases from V and 6 bases from J; bases unmatched to any gene: 10. The chain's CDR3 is CASSPGTGDTSEQYF. The CDR3 region has the DNA TGTGCCAGTAGTCCTGGGACAGGGGACACCTCCGAGCAGTACTTC.

The rearrangement joins TRBV10-2 to TRBJ1-4; a possible D gene is TRBD1 (6 bases). The germline V gene encodes CDR1 WSHSY and CDR2 SAAADI. The CDR3 consists of 14 residues. The V gene lost 6 bases and the J gene lost 7 bases, with 15 bases spanning the gap. CDR3 DNA: TGCGCCAGCAGGGATCAGGGGCATCGTGAAAAACTGTTTTTT. Amino acids: CASRDQGHREKLFF.

This sequence joins TRBV7-3 and TRBJ2-3; 14 bases fit TRBD2. This CDR3 has 17 residues. V shed 4 bases and J 4 bases; nucleotides not matched to a gene: 7. Germline-derived CDR1 and CDR2 are SGHTA and FQGTGA. The DNA of the CDR3 is TGTGCCAGCAGCTCCACCCCGGGACTAGCGGGAGCAGATACGCAGTATTTT. Residues: CASSSTPGLAGADTQYF.

CDR3 amino acids: CASSAWGDSDEKLFF. The CDR3 DNA follows: TGTGCCAGCAGCGCTTGGGGGGACAGCGATGAAAAACTGTTTTTT. V and J are TRBV9 and TRBJ1-4; 7 bases agree with TRBD1. This CDR3 contains 15 residues. The junction had 8 bases not matched to a gene; V was cut back by 3 bases and J by 6 bases. Germline V CDR1 and CDR2: SGDLS, YYNGEE.

Concerning this clone itself: Other nucleotide sequences in the sample specify the same CDR3. The rearrangement joins TRBV7-9 to TRBJ1-1, with 8 bases identical to TRBD1. Germline trimming cut 4 bases from V and 2 bases from J; bases unmatched to any gene: 3. From germline, CDR1 is SEHNR and CDR2 FQNEAQ (reference sequence). This CDR3 has 14 residues. CDR3 in DNA: TGTGCCAGCAGCTCGACAGGGGCCAACACTGAAGCTTTCTTT. It is translated as CASSSTGANTEAFF.

This clone was detected once. This chain connects TRBV7-2 to TRBJ2-2; D not certain. Germline values: CDR1 SGHTA, CDR2 FQGNSA. Trimming stripped 5 bases from V and 1 base from J, with 14 bases between. This CDR3 has 16 amino acids. The CDR3 region has the DNA TGTGCCAGCAGCCCCTCATCGGCAGGGAACACCGGGGAGCTGTTTTTT. Translated, it gives CASSPSSAGNTGELFF.

This chain links TRBV28 with TRBJ1-2; possible D gene TRBD1, 6 bases. Deletions cut 11 bases from V and 0 bases from J, with 22 bases between. The CDR3 contains 16 residues. CDR1 and CDR2 (germline): MDHEN, SYDVKM. CDR3 DNA: TGTGCCTCTAAATCCACAGGGTCCTTAGCTAACTATGGCTACACCTTC. It specifies CASKSTGSLANYGYTF.

The sample holds many counts of this clone. The chain carries TRBV9 and TRBJ2-5; 8 positions agree with TRBD1. In germline, CDR1 is SGDLS, CDR2 YYNGEE. V lost 3 bases and J lost 5; bases outside the gene matches: 9. The CDR3 consists of 15 residues. The CDR3 nucleotides read TGTGCCAGCAGCGCAGGACAGGGCGGGGAGGAGACCCAGTACTTC. Translated: CASSAGQGGEETQYF.

The chain employs TRBV10-3 and TRBJ2-7, with D perhaps matching TRBD1 (5 bases). The CDR3 is 12 residues long. Trimming took 4 bases from V and 1 from J, leaving 5 bases between them. CDR1 and CDR2 (germline): ENHRY, SYGVKD. DNA of the CDR3: TGTGCCATCAGTGCAGGGTCCTACGAGCAGTACTTC. It is translated as CAISAGSYEQYF.

The chain couples TRBV28 to TRBJ2-7; 9 bases are shared with TRBD2. The J segment lost 2 bases and the V segment lost 5 bases, leaving 10 bases of the junction unmatched. This CDR3 spans 16 amino acids. In germline, CDR1 is MDHEN, CDR2 SYDVKM. The CDR3 protein is CASSARTSGPTYEQYF. The CDR3 region has the DNA TGTGCCAGCAGTGCTCGAACTAGCGGGCCTACCTACGAGCAGTACTTC.

This rearrangement joins TRBV3-1 (or the pseudogene TRBV3-2) to TRBJ1-6; 7 bases align to TRBD1. The CDR3 covers 16 residues. V was pared by 3 bases and J by 0 bases, with 2 bases of the junction left unmatched. Looked up from germline, CDR1 is LGHDT and CDR2 is YNNKEL (reference sequence). CDR3 in amino acids: CASSQTGSSYNSPLHF. The DNA of the CDR3 is TGTGCCAGCAGCCAGACAGGGAGCTCCTATAATTCACCCCTCCACTTT.

This rearrangement joins TRBV7-2 to TRBJ2-5, with D possibly TRBD2 on 6 matching bases. The V gene's germline CDR1 is SGHTA and CDR2 FQGNSA. V lost 5 bases and J lost 5, with 12 bases in between. CDR3 length: 13 residues. Written as DNA, the CDR3 is TGTGCCAGCAGCCTCCCGGGGGTGGAGACCCAGTACTTC. It encodes CASSLPGVETQYF.

The chain links TRBV5-1 to TRBJ2-7; TRBD1 might be the D (5 bases). The CDR3 extends over 15 amino acids. V was trimmed by 1 base and J by 2 bases, leaving 13 bases between them. CDR1 is SGHRS and CDR2 is YFSETQ in the germline V gene. The CDR3 DNA reads TGCGCCAGCAGCTTGTCCGTGGGGCTGACCTACGAGCAGTACTTC. Protein sequence: CASSLSVGLTYEQYF.

The rearrangement uses TRBV19 and TRBJ2-2; TRBD1 is a possible D gene (7 bases). Germline CDR1 LNHDA, CDR2 SQIVND (reference sequence). V lost 4 bases and J lost 4, with 19 bases in between. CDR3 length: 17 amino acids. DNA for the CDR3: TGTGCCAGTAGTAGGTCAGGGGGGTTTCCAGGCACCGGGGAGCTGTTTTTT. Translation: CASSRSGGFPGTGELFF.

V usage is TRBV10-3 and J usage is TRBJ2-5, with D hard to call. The germline CDR1 and CDR2 sequences are ENHRY and SYGVKD. CDR3 length: 14 amino acids. V was pared by 5 bases and J by 5 bases, with 15 bases between. The CDR3 sequence is CAISSVQVPETQYF. The DNA of the CDR3 is TGTGCCATCAGTTCCGTCCAGGTACCCGAGACCCAGTACTTC.

The chain recombines TRBV28 with TRBJ1-5, with 10 positions matching TRBD1. The CDR3 loop spans 16 amino acids. CDR1 and CDR2 from the germline V gene are MDHEN and SYDVKM. Trimming took 5 bases from V and 6 from J; bases not matched to a gene: 10. The CDR3 protein is CASSPRGTGVIQPQHF. The CDR3 nucleotides are TGTGCCAGCAGTCCACGAGGGACAGGGGTAATTCAGCCCCAGCATTTT.

The chain couples TRBV27 to TRBJ1-5, with 10 bases aligning to TRBD1. Germline-derived CDR1 and CDR2 are MNHEY and SMNVEV (reference sequence). The CDR3 has 15 amino acids. Losses at the gene ends were 3 bases for V and 5 bases for J; bases not matched to a gene: 4. The CDR3, as DNA: TGTGCCAGCAGTTTCCCCGGACAGGGGGATCAGCCCCAGCATTTT. As protein: CASSFPGQGDQPQHF.